Shown below are 2 T cell receptor beta chains from a single sample sequenced in a study of T cells in tuberculosis. This table comes from immunoSEQ multiplex PCR, and its TCRdb copy is limited to in-frame clones, with some not included. The sample lists tens of thousands of clones; under 85% were seen once. Described time point: new active TB diagnosis, blood taken before or within 7 days of starting treatment. This sample comprised PBMCs, obtained at tuberculosis diagnosis. The receptors originated from an adult with tuberculosis.

The chain recombines TRBV7-3 with TRBJ2-1; 13 nucleotides align to TRBD2. The germline V gene has CDR1 SGHTA and CDR2 FQGTGA. V was pared by 5 bases and J by 2 bases, with 3 bases of the junction left unmatched. CDR3 length: 16 residues. The CDR3 region has the DNA TGTGCCAGCAGCCCAACTAGCGGGAGGGCCTACAATGAGCAGTTCTTC. It is translated as CASSPTSGRAYNEQFF.

J is TRBJ2-1 and V is TRBV5-1; 10 bases align to TRBD2. There are 14 residues in the CDR3. Per the germline V gene, CDR1 is SGHRS and CDR2 is YFSETQ. Trimming at V came to 4 bases and at J to 9 bases, leaving 7 bases not matched to a gene. The CDR3 bases are TGCGCCAGCAGCCTCCGAGCGGGAGGGCCTGAGCAGTTCTTC. The encoded protein is CASSLRAGGPEQFF.